The 30 T cell receptor beta chains below were found in one sample sequenced in a study of blood T cell repertoires in COVID-19. Clones were sequenced by immunoSEQ multiplex PCR, and TCRdb holds only the in-frame ones, with some missing. The sample carries 35,000 to 45,000 clones, around 76% recorded once. Input material: peripheral blood. These receptors were taken from a man between 65 and 85 years old with active or convalescent COVID-19.

The chain combines TRBV6-1 with TRBJ1-1, with D uncertain. With 2 bases removed from V and 1 base from J, the gap between germline ends came to 8 bases. The CDR3 length is 14 residues. Germline V gene sequence: CDR1 MNHNS, CDR2 SASEGT. The CDR3 is CASSELRGNTEAFF. CDR3 DNA: TGTGCCAGCAGTGAACTCCGGGGGAACACTGAAGCTTTCTTT.

The genes are TRBV18 and TRBJ2-5, with D perhaps matching TRBD1 (5 bases). Germline V gene sequence: CDR1 KGHSH, CDR2 LQKENI. Trimming stripped 3 bases from V and 0 bases from J, with 8 bases between. This CDR3 spans 14 amino acids. The CDR3: CASSPDRYQETQYF. CDR3 sequence (DNA): TGTGCCAGCTCACCTGACAGATACCAAGAGACCCAGTACTTC.

With regard to this clone: The junction differs from germline at one of its ends, possibly a read error. This chain joins TRBV6-6 and TRBJ1-2, with D maybe TRBD1 (6 bases). Germline V gene sequence: CDR1 MNHNY, CDR2 SVGAGI (reference sequence). CDR3 length: 12 residues. CDR3 sequence: CASSRGEDGCTF. As DNA, the CDR3 is TGTGCCAGCAGCAGGGGCGAGGATGGCTGCACCTTC.

The chain uses TRBV7-3 and TRBJ1-2, with 8 bases identical to TRBD1. This CDR3 is 14 amino acids long. From germline, CDR1 is SGHTA and CDR2 FQGTGA. V trimming: 5 bases; J trimming: 8 bases; junction bases outside the gene matches: 10. DNA of the CDR3: TGTGCCAGCAGCGAGCTGACAGGGGTTGGGGGCTACACCTTC. It codes for CASSELTGVGGYTF. Full variable domain (missing parts from reference TRBV7-3 and TRBJ1-2): GAGVSQTPSNKVTEKGKYVELRCDPISGHTALYWYRQSLGQGPEFLIYFQGTGAADDSGLPNDRFFAVRPEGSVSTLKIQRTERGDSAVYLCASSELTGVGGYTFGSGTRLTVV.

The J gene is TRBJ1-6, the V gene TRBV5-1; 7 bases align to TRBD1. In germline, CDR1 is SGHRS, CDR2 YFSETQ. The CDR3 covers 14 residues. V shed 4 bases and J 8 bases; nucleotides not matched to a gene: 6. The DNA of the CDR3 is TGCGCCAGCAGCCGACAGGGAGAAGATTCACCCCTCCACTTT. It yields the protein CASSRQGEDSPLHF.

This chain uses TRBV6-6 with TRBJ1-1; TRBD1 agrees at 7 bases. Germline lookup yields CDR1 MNHNY and CDR2 SVGAGI (reference sequence). V was clipped by 6 bases and J by 5 bases; unmatched bases: 15. The CDR3 runs 16 residues. The CDR3 loop reads CASSQGNRGIGTEAFF. For the CDR3, the DNA is TGTGCCAGCAGCCAGGGGAACAGGGGAATTGGAACTGAAGCTTTCTTT.

The V call is TRBV25-1, the J call TRBJ2-1; tentatively, D is TRBD2 (7 bases). V dropped 1 base and J dropped 3 bases, with 10 bases sitting between them. The CDR3 extends over 15 amino acids. Looked up from germline, CDR1 is MGHDK and CDR2 is SYGVNS. The CDR3 loop reads CASSEFGGRYNEQFF. The DNA for the CDR3 is TGTGCCAGCAGTGAATTCGGGGGGCGCTACAATGAGCAGTTCTTC.

This CDR3 is CASSLRGGQNEQFF. As DNA, the CDR3 is TGCGCCAGCAGCTTGCGGGGGGGCCAAAATGAGCAGTTCTTC. The rearrangement links TRBV5-1 to TRBJ2-1; TRBD2 agrees at 8 bases. This CDR3 comprises 14 residues. Germline-derived CDR1 and CDR2 are SGHRS and YFSETQ. V was clipped by 1 base and J by 7 bases; unmatched bases: 4.

The chain links TRBV9 to TRBJ2-1, with 10 bases aligning to TRBD2. Germline CDR1 is SGDLS and CDR2 is YYNGEE. Trimming cost V 4 bases and J 4 bases; bases outside gene matches: 14. The CDR3 contains 18 residues. Written as DNA, the CDR3 is TGTGCCAGCAGCTTCCTAGAGCCCGGGACTAGCGAGTACAATGAGCAGTTCTTC. Its translation: CASSFLEPGTSEYNEQFF. The whole variable domain, remainder taken from reference TRBV9 and TRBJ2-1, is DSGVTQTPKHLITATGQRVTLRCSPRSGDLSVYWYQQSLDQGLQFLIQYYNGEERAKGNILERFSAQQFPDLHSELNLSSLELGDSALYFCASSFLEPGTSEYNEQFFGPGTRLTVL.

The chain links TRBV3-1 (or the pseudogene TRBV3-2) to TRBJ2-6; D is possibly TRBD1 (5 bases). CDR3 length equals 16 residues. Germline CDR1 LGHDT, CDR2 YNNKEL (reference sequence). Trimming left V 4 bases short and J 3 bases short, with 13 bases between. The CDR3 here is CASSRQGTGGANVLTF. In DNA, the CDR3 is TGTGCCAGCAGCCGTCAGGGCACGGGTGGGGCCAACGTCCTGACTTTC.

This clone is a singleton in its sample. The chain uses TRBV6-7 and TRBJ1-5; D might be TRBD1 (5 bases). TRBV6-7 is an ORF, and what it does is uncertain. There are 18 residues in the CDR3. Trimming took off 0 bases at V and 0 bases at J, with 15 bases between the two ends. CDR3 in DNA: TGTGCCAGCAGTTACTCCCGGACAAGCCTTTATAGCAATCAGCCCCAGCATTTT. It yields the protein CASSYSRTSLYSNQPQHF.

This chain links TRBV2 with TRBJ2-1; 7 nucleotides line up with TRBD1. Germline V CDR1 and CDR2: SNHLY, FYNNEI. J was trimmed by 9 bases and V by 6 bases; bases with no gene match: 8. The CDR3 covers 13 residues. The CDR3 sequence: CASSADHRGEQFF. CDR3 DNA sequence: TGTGCCAGCAGCGCCGATCACAGGGGTGAGCAGTTCTTC. Complete variable domain (other parts from reference TRBV2 and TRBJ2-1): EPEVTQTPSHQVTQMGQEVILRCVPISNHLYFYWYRQILGQKVEFLVSFYNNEISEKSEIFDDQFSVERPDGSNFTLKIRSTKLEDSAMYFCASSADHRGEQFFGPGTRLTVL.

The J gene is TRBJ1-5, the V gene TRBV6-1; D gene ambiguous. The V gene lost 3 bases and the J gene lost 2 bases, with 5 bases spanning the gap. This CDR3 is 13 amino acids long. Germline V gene data show CDR1 as MNHNS and CDR2 as SASEGT. CDR3 in amino acids: CASSDTGNQPQHF. The CDR3 coding sequence is TGTGCCAGCAGTGACACAGGCAATCAGCCCCAGCATTTT.

The V and J genes are TRBV10-1 and TRBJ1-1, with 8 bases that match TRBD1. Germline V gene sequence: CDR1 WNHNN, CDR2 SYGVQD (reference sequence). The V segment lost 3 bases and the J segment 4 bases; nucleotides outside the gene matches: 4. The CDR3 totals 14 residues. The CDR3 DNA is TGCGCCAGCAGTGAAGACAGGGGTGGCACTGAAGCTTTCTTT. Translating it yields CASSEDRGGTEAFF.

The chain recombines TRBV30 with TRBJ1-6, with a weak D call TRBD1 (6 bases). V lost 6 bases to trimming and J lost 9 bases, with 18 bases between them. Per germline, CDR1 GTSNPN and CDR2 SVGIG (reference sequence). The CDR3 is made up of 14 amino acids. For the CDR3, the DNA is TGTGCCTGTGCCGAACAGGGTTATGTTTCACCCCTCCACTTT. Residues: CACAEQGYVSPLHF.

The chain links TRBV6-5 to TRBJ2-7; TRBD2 might be the D (6 bases). The ends were cut back, 6 bases at V and 3 bases at J, with 12 bases in the middle. Germline V gene lookup returns CDR1 MNHEY and CDR2 SVGAGI. The CDR3 consists of 13 residues. The CDR3 reads CASSKDGGYEQYF. In DNA, the CDR3 is TGTGCCAGCAGCAAGGACGGGGGCTACGAGCAGTACTTC.

This clone has only one observation. The chain uses TRBV5-4 and TRBJ2-7, with D unresolved. Trimming pared 2 bases from V and 3 bases from J, leaving 12 bases between. The germline V gene has CDR1 SGHNT and CDR2 YYREEE (reference sequence). CDR3 length equals 14 residues. CDR3 amino acids: CASSFHASDYEQYF. CDR3 coding DNA: TGTGCCAGCAGCTTTCATGCGTCCGACTACGAGCAGTACTTC.

V and J are TRBV3-1 (or the pseudogene TRBV3-2) and TRBJ1-3; unclear D gene. This CDR3 is built from 13 residues. V lost 4 bases to trimming and J lost 4 bases, with 8 bases between them. Germline CDR1 reads LGHDT; CDR2 reads YNNKEL (reference sequence). The CDR3: CASSRALGNTIYF. In DNA, the CDR3 is TGTGCCAGCAGCCGGGCGTTAGGAAACACCATATATTTT.

V is TRBV7-9 and J is TRBJ1-1; D is undetermined. This CDR3 comprises 13 residues. The V end lost 11 bases, the J end lost 8 bases, and 21 bases lay between the germline ends. The germline V gene has CDR1 SEHNR and CDR2 FQNEAQ (reference sequence). In DNA, the CDR3 is TGTGCCGTCTCCGGCCAGTGGAGGAAGGAAGCTTTCTTT. Amino acids: CAVSGQWRKEAFF.

The V call is TRBV28, the J call TRBJ1-5, with D tentatively TRBD1 (5 bases). This CDR3 has 12 amino acids. CDR1 is MDHEN and CDR2 is SYDVKM in the germline V gene. With 10 bases removed from V and 1 base from J, the gap between germline ends came to 8 bases. This chain's CDR3 is CAIRQSNQPQHF. As DNA, the CDR3 is TGTGCCATCAGACAGAGCAATCAGCCCCAGCATTTT. Variable domain in full (rest from reference TRBV28 and TRBJ1-5): DVKVTQSSRYLVKRTGEKVFLECVQDMDHENMFWYRQDPGLGLRLIYFSYDVKMKEKGDIPEGYSVSREKKERFSLILESASTNQTSMYLCAIRQSNQPQHFGDGTRLSIL.

This rearrangement joins TRBV5-4 to TRBJ2-1; 7 bases align to TRBD2. The V gene's germline CDR1 is SGHNT and CDR2 YYREEE (reference sequence). This CDR3 region has 13 residues. The ends lost 3 bases at V and 8 bases at J; junction bases unmatched: 5. This CDR3 is CASSSRLAHEQFF. CDR3 coding DNA: TGTGCCAGCAGCTCTCGACTAGCACATGAGCAGTTCTTC.

The rearrangement joins TRBV2 to TRBJ2-1; 9 bases align to TRBD2. Germline loops: CDR1 SNHLY, CDR2 FYNNEI. The CDR3 spans 12 residues. J was trimmed by 7 bases and V by 8 bases; bases with no gene match: 3. The CDR3 coding sequence is TGTGCCAGCGGGCTAGCGGGGAATGAGCAGTTCTTC. This translates into CASGLAGNEQFF.

V usage is TRBV2 and J usage is TRBJ1-2; D is unresolved. The V gene lost 8 bases and the J gene lost 0 bases, with 7 bases spanning the gap. The CDR3 contains 12 residues. The germline gives CDR1 SNHLY, CDR2 FYNNEI. The CDR3 region has the DNA TGTGCCAGCCCCCAGACTAACTATGGCTACACCTTC. Its protein product is CASPQTNYGYTF. Based on the CDR3 plus reference TRBV2 and TRBJ1-2, the full variable domain is EPEVTQTPSHQVTQMGQEVILRCVPISNHLYFYWYRQILGQKVEFLVSFYNNEISEKSEIFDDQFSVERPDGSNFTLKIRSTKLEDSAMYFCASPQTNYGYTFGSGTRLTVV.

The genes are TRBV15 and TRBJ1-1; D perhaps matches TRBD1 (6 bases). V was pared by 2 bases and J by 0 bases, with 19 bases between. This CDR3 is built from 18 residues. Germline V gives CDR1 LNHNV, CDR2 YYDKDF (reference sequence). The CDR3 coding sequence is TGTGCCACCAGCAGATCTAGACAGGTGGGCACAATGAACACTGAAGCTTTCTTT. Residues: CATSRSRQVGTMNTEAFF.

The chain uses TRBV4-2 and TRBJ1-2, with D uncertain. The CDR3 covers 13 residues. Germline CDR1 LGHNA, CDR2 YNFKEQ. V lost 0 bases, J lost 5 bases, and 7 bases lay in between. This CDR3 reads CASSQDKEYGYTF. The CDR3 DNA sequence: TGTGCCAGCAGCCAAGATAAAGAGTATGGCTACACCTTC.

This clone was observed a handful of times. The chain joins TRBV5-5 to TRBJ1-3; D not certain. Trimming left V 5 bases short and J 2 bases short, with 8 bases between. This CDR3 has 13 amino acids. The germline CDR1 and CDR2 sequences are SGHKS and YYEKEE (reference sequence). The CDR3 region is CASSSSPGNTIYF. CDR3 DNA: TGTGCCAGCAGTAGTTCCCCTGGAAACACCATATATTTT.

CDR3 region: CASSFVYEIGSPLHF. CDR3 nucleotides: TGTGCCAGCAGCTTTGTCTACGAAATCGGTTCACCCCTCCACTTT. The chain links TRBV5-5 to TRBJ1-6; D is unresolved. Trimming pared 2 bases from V and 9 bases from J, leaving 15 bases between. Germline V gives CDR1 SGHKS, CDR2 YYEKEE (reference sequence). The CDR3 consists of 15 residues.

The J gene is TRBJ1-3, the V gene TRBV3-1 (or the pseudogene TRBV3-2); D is unclear. The CDR3 runs 14 residues. V was clipped by 4 bases and J by 0 bases, with 7 bases between them. Germline CDR1 reads LGHDT; CDR2 reads YNNKEL (reference sequence). CDR3 bases: TGTGCCAGCAGCCTCCCGAGCTCTGGAAACACCATATATTTT. This gives the protein CASSLPSSGNTIYF.

In DNA form, the CDR3 reads TGTGCCAGCAGCAGACAGGGAACTAACTATGGCTACACCTTC. This codes for CASSRQGTNYGYTF. The chain employs TRBV2 and TRBJ1-2; 7 bases match TRBD1. The J segment lost 0 bases and the V segment lost 6 bases, leaving 4 bases of the junction unmatched. Germline assignment: CDR1 SNHLY and CDR2 FYNNEI. This CDR3 spans 14 amino acids.

The chain links TRBV24-1 to TRBJ1-6; 10 bases line up with TRBD1. CDR1 KGHDR and CDR2 SFDVKD come from the germline V gene. The CDR3 spans 16 residues. With 4 bases clipped from V and 7 bases from J, the junction kept 6 bases outside the gene matches. The CDR3 here is CATSEGTGAWNSPLHF. CDR3 sequence (DNA): TGTGCCACCAGTGAGGGGACAGGGGCCTGGAATTCACCCCTCCACTTT.